This T cell receptor beta chain was captured in a study of T-cell reconstitution after alpha-beta-depleted transplantation in children. Preparation of the TCRbeta library used unique molecular identifiers. Using its own MiXCR run on the PCR reads, TCRdb lists one record per CDR3 protein. Of about 300,000 distinct CDR3 sequences listed, around 10% are singletons. Notes on this clonotype: Its antigen is still unknown.

Germline CDR1 is SGHKS and CDR2 is YYEKEE (reference sequence). The CDR3 is made up of 12 amino acids. The ends were cut back, 0 bases at V and 8 bases at J, with 7 bases in the middle. The study's findings and limits: Where alpha-beta T cells came from about two months after transplant was reportedly several hundred expanded graft clones. A year had passed since transplant, and T-cell counts and diversity by then came mostly from newly produced T cells.

The sequencing here drew on PBMCs, taken before TCRalphabeta/CD19-depleted stem cell transplant. V usage is TRBV5-5 and J usage is TRBJ2-3; maybe TRBD1 (6 bases). The clonotype was recovered from a boy in the first two years of life with acute myeloid leukemia, due to receive a stem cell transplant. The CDR3 region is CASSLGGRTQYF. CDR3 DNA sequence: TGTGCCAGCAGCTTGGGGGGGCGTACGCAGTATTTT. Full variable domain (missing parts from reference TRBV5-5 and TRBJ2-3): DAGVTQSPTHLIKTRGQQVTLRCSPISGHKSVSWYQQVLGQGPQFIFQYYEKEERGRGNFPDRFSARQFPNYSSELNVNALLLGDSALYLCASSLGGRTQYFGPGTRLTVL.